This TCR beta chain came from a study of blood T cells in healthy people across ages. Whole-study findings and limits: As age increased, TCR beta diversity per million T cells fell in a roughly linear fashion.

Turning to this clonotype: Its target is unknown.

It was with a sample-barcoded 5' primer and a J-beta primer mix that a second PCR of about 6 to 12 cycles was run. From the 5' RACE reads, TCRdb called clonotypes with MiXCR, one entry per CDR3 protein. The table lists about 800,000 distinct CDR3 sequences, 20% to 25% of them singletons, with under 4.5% in the top ten. This CDR3 is built from 17 residues. Germline CDR1 is KGHSH and CDR2 is LQKENI. Trimming took 3 bases from V and 4 from J, leaving 18 bases between them. The data were also submitted as part of a second study, on T cells of mothers and their children. From that study: The sample comes from fewer than 10 healthy Caucasian donors: mothers and children.

Source material: blood. The TCR sequence derives from a boy aged 5-17 years in good health. The chain couples TRBV18 to TRBJ2-2; perhaps TRBD2 as D (5 bases). This CDR3 is CASSPRFSESITGELFF. CDR3 coding DNA: TGTGCCAGCTCACCGCGTTTTAGCGAGAGTATCACCGGGGAGCTGTTTTTT.